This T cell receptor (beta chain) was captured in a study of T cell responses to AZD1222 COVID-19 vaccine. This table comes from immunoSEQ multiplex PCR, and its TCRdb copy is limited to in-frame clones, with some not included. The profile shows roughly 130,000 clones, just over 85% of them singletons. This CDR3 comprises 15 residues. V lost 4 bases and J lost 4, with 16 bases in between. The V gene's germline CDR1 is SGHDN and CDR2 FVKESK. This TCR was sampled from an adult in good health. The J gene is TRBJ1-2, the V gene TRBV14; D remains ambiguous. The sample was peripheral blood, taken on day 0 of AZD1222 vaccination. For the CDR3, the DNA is TGTGCCAGCAGCCGAGACATCCTACCAGGCTATGGCTACACCTTC. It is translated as CASSRDILPGYGYTF.